The clone carrying this T cell receptor (beta chain) was seen a few times. Its antigen remains unknown. Since it is a stray read in a library aimed at alpha chains, this beta chain has a size that is not meaningful. The time point here: sample taken at primary tumor resection. The data were taken from a study of spatial heterogeneity in lung cancer. Study-wide results and caveats: Expanded intratumoral alpha and beta TCR counts tracked tumor mutation counts. The authors estimated that approximately 6.3% of tumor T cells were covered for alpha chains and roughly 14% for beta chains.

Germline V gene data show CDR1 as PRHDT and CDR2 as FYEKMQ (reference sequence). V gave up 5 bases and J gave up 6 bases; unmatched junction bases: 11. The CDR3 has 15 residues. TCRdb analysed the 5' RACE reads with MiXCR anew, one entry per CDR3 protein. The sample has over 10,000 distinct CDR3 sequences, approximately 4.6% seen once. This TCR was sampled from a male donor with early-stage non-small cell lung cancer. The sample here was lung tumor tissue, taken at surgery. The rearrangement uses TRBV13 and TRBJ2-7; 9 positions match TRBD1. Here the CDR3 reads CASSGGQGRVGEQYF. The CDR3 DNA reads as TGTGCCAGCAGCGGAGGACAGGGGAGAGTCGGCGAGCAGTACTTC.